The entry below gives a single T cell receptor (beta chain) sequence along with its context. Its antigen is unknown. This entry belongs to a study of cytomegalovirus exposure and HLA in healthy donors. For the study at large: An earlier analysis found fewer than 120 million unique TCR beta sequences from approximately 190 million T cells. General study points: A few chains tied to CMV proved CMV antigen-specific in vitro. By HLA locus, TCR association rates varied in a later analysis, with DRB1 showing the most and HLA-C the fewest.

In nominal health when sampled, donors likely had unrecorded immune exposures nonetheless. Primers included in the PCR were 60 Vbeta and 13 Jbeta primers. Here immunoSEQ multiplex PCR was the method, and the copy in TCRdb shows in-frame clones only, minus some. The table includes a few hundred thousand clones, approximately 78% detected once. After removal of 3 bases from V and 2 bases from J, the junction contained 6 bases not matched to a gene. Germline V gene sequence: CDR1 SGDLS, CDR2 YYNGEE. The CDR3 length is 16 residues. The sample was PBMCs. The rearrangement links TRBV9 to TRBJ2-2; TRBD1 aligns across 8 bases. The receptor's source is a man aged 30 to 39 in good health and CMV-seronegative. The CDR3 DNA is TGTGCCAGCAGCGCCCGGGACAGGACAAACACCGGGGAGCTGTTTTTT. This translates into CASSARDRTNTGELFF.